This TCR beta chain is from a study of blood T cell repertoires in COVID-19. CDR3 length equals 15 residues. V was clipped by 5 bases and J by 2 bases; unmatched bases: 2. From germline, CDR1 is MNHEY and CDR2 SMNVEV (reference sequence). Only in-frame clones appear in the TCRdb table, and some are missing; sequencing was by immunoSEQ multiplex PCR. The table shows approximately 76,000 clones, with around 88% occurring only once. The sample was peripheral blood. The receptor's source is a man aged 30 to 45 with acute or convalescent COVID-19. The V gene is TRBV27, the J gene TRBJ2-6, with 8 bases identical to TRBD1. CDR3 protein: CASSNRGTGANVLTF. In DNA, the CDR3 is TGTGCCAGCAGTAACAGGGGGACTGGGGCCAACGTCCTGACTTTC.